The rows below give T cell receptor beta chains drawn from one sample of a study of cytomegalovirus exposure and HLA in healthy donors. Data came from immunoSEQ multiplex PCR; TCRdb stores just in-frame clones and leaves some out. The data show under 200,000 clones, roughly 83% seen once. The sample comprised PBMCs. Receptors originate from a boy aged 5-17 years in good health and CMV-seronegative. CDR3s leave out the opening cysteine and the closing phenylalanine or tryptophan. Not every row has a clone size; where given, it reads once, few, many or a size class.

V	J	size	CDR3
TRBV9	TRBJ1-5	-	ASSNTRGAGQPQH
TRBV4-1	TRBJ2-1	-	ASSQDGGIDYNEQF
TRBV28	TRBJ1-2	-	ASSSSRSDRGLYGYT
TRBV9	TRBJ2-2	-	ASSVGRGHTGELF
TRBV9	TRBJ1-2	once	ASSVGVLEDYGYT
TRBV5-1	TRBJ2-2	-	ASSLVRLAGAADTGELF
TRBV28	TRBJ2-1	-	ASLGQAGDSYNEQF
TRBV7-9	TRBJ1-5	-	SSSLLGQEDQPQH
TRBV13	TRBJ1-1	-	ASSLEGAFSMNTEAF
TRBV29-1	TRBJ1-5	-	SVVTADNQPQH
TRBV6-1	TRBJ2-3	once	ASSEYGSADTQY